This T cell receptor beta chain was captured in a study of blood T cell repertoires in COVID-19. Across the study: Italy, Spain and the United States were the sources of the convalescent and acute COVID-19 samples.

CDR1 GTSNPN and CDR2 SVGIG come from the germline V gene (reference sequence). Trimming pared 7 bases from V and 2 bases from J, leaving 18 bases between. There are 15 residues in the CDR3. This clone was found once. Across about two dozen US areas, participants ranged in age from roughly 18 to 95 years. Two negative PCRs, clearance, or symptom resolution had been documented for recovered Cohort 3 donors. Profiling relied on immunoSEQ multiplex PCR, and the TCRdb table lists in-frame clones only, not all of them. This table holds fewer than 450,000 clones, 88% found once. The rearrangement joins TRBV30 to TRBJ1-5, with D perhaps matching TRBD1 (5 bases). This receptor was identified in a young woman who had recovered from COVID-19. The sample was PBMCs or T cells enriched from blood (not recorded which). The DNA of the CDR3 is TGTGCCTCTAATGGGGGGGGAGCCGGCAATCAGCCCCAGCATTTT. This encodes CASNGGGAGNQPQHF. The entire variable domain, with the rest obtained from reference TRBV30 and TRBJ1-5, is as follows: SQTIHQWPATLVQPVGSPLSLECTVEGTSNPNLYWYRQAAGRGLQLLFYSVGIGQISSEVPQNLSASRPQDRQFILSSKKLLLSDSGFYLCASNGGGAGNQPQHFGDGTRLSIL.